These 11 T cell receptor beta chains came from one sample sequenced in a study of regulatory T cells in long-lasting Graves disease. Sequencing libraries for TCR beta were prepared with iRepertoire HTBI primers and Arm-PCR of CDR3 regions. TCRdb re-called the multiplex PCR reads through MiXCR, storing one row per CDR3 protein. Seen here are around 250,000 distinct CDR3 sequences, around 19% observed once, and the top ten hold about 14%. Time point described: newly diagnosed GD, antithyroid drugs for less than 3 months. Isolated PBMC RNA provided the starting material for the TCR library. The data also belong to a second study, concerning T cells in Graves' hyperthyroidism and ophthalmopathy.

Sequences were derived from peripheral blood mononuclear cells (PBMCs), sampled at new diagnosis, from a patient treated with antithyroid drugs. The receptors originated from a woman in her thirties with Graves disease.

The sample holds many counts of this clonotype. The J gene is TRBJ1-5, the V gene TRBV7-9, with D maybe TRBD1 (5 bases). V shed 2 bases and J shed 5 bases, with 10 bases lying between them. The germline V gene encodes CDR1 SEHNR and CDR2 FQNEAQ (reference sequence). CDR3 length: 14 amino acids. CDR3 loop: CASSLSGRDQPQHF. The CDR3, as DNA: TGTGCCAGCAGCTTATCAGGGCGGGATCAGCCCCAGCATTTT. Combining the CDR3 with reference TRBV7-9 and TRBJ1-5 gives the whole variable domain DTGVSQNPRHKITKRGQNVTFRCDPISEHNRLYWYRQTLGQGPEFLTYFQNEAQLEKSRLLSDRFSAERPKGSFSTLEIQRTEQGDSAMYLCASSLSGRDQPQHFGDGTRLSIL.

The J gene is TRBJ2-7, the V gene TRBV11-2, with 13 bases fitting TRBD2. The CDR3 length is 17 residues. Germline trimming cut 2 bases from V and 1 base from J; bases unmatched to any gene: 5. Germline CDR1 reads SGHAT; CDR2 reads FQNNGV. CDR3 residues: CASSLRTSGSLSYEQYF. The CDR3 nucleotides are TGTGCCAGCAGCTTAAGGACTAGCGGGAGCCTTTCCTACGAGCAGTACTTC.

This clonotype came up many times. This chain links TRBV14 with TRBJ1-4; D may be TRBD1 (5 bases). The length of the CDR3 is 11 residues. CDR1 is SGHDN and CDR2 is FVKESK in the germline V gene. The V gene lost 2 bases and the J gene lost 14 bases, with 9 bases spanning the gap. CDR3 in amino acids: CASSQTGGLFF. The DNA of the CDR3 is TGTGCCAGCAGCCAAACAGGAGGGCTGTTTTTT.

As for this clonotype: This clone may be a read error of a much larger clone one base away. V usage is TRBV7-6 and J usage is TRBJ1-1; TRBD1 agrees at 8 bases. The trim removed 6 bases at V and 4 bases at J, leaving 4 bases unmatched. The CDR3 totals 13 residues. Germline values: CDR1 SGHVS, CDR2 FNYEAQ. Here the CDR3 reads CASSYTGGTEAFF. Here the CDR3 DNA reads TGTGCCAGCAGTTATACAGGGGGCACTGAAGCTTTCTTT.

This clonotype was seen only once. This sequence may be a read error, since a much larger clone differs from it by one base. J is TRBJ2-7 and V is TRBV12-3 or TRBV12-4; weak D call: TRBD1 (5 bases). The V end was cut by 2 bases, the J end by 2 bases, with 10 bases between. The CDR3 spans 14 residues. The DNA of the CDR3 is TGTGCCAGCAGTTTACAGGGTAGAACCTACGAGCAGTACTTC. This sequence encodes CASSLQGRTYEQYF.

The chain couples TRBV7-2 to TRBJ1-1, with D tentatively TRBD1 (6 bases). This CDR3 contains 16 residues. CDR1 is SGHTA and CDR2 is FQGNSA in the germline V gene. The V and J ends lost 5 bases and 4 bases respectively, with 20 bases between them. The CDR3 reads CASSGYGGGRGTEAFF. CDR3 sequence (DNA): TGTGCCAGCAGCGGCTACGGGGGGGGCCGGGGCACTGAAGCTTTCTTT.

This clonotype was seen ten or more times. The chain couples TRBV5-1 to TRBJ2-1; D is undetermined. V was pared by 0 bases and J by 5 bases, with 12 bases between. Germline assignment: CDR1 SGHRS and CDR2 YFSETQ. This CDR3 spans 15 amino acids. The CDR3 DNA reads as TGCGCCAGCAGCTTGGATGGCAGCTTAAACAATGAGCAGTTCTTC. Protein sequence: CASSLDGSLNNEQFF.

The chain recombines TRBV5-8 with TRBJ1-5; 9 nucleotides agree with TRBD1. The CDR3 runs 19 residues. Germline values: CDR1 SGHTS, CDR2 YDEGEE. The J segment lost 5 bases and the V segment lost 5 bases, leaving 20 bases of the junction unmatched. CDR3 DNA sequence: TGTGCCAGCAGTCAAGGGGGGACAGGGATTTTTTCGGTCTATCAGCCCCAGCATTTT. Protein sequence: CASSQGGTGIFSVYQPQHF.

The chain combines TRBV24-1 with TRBJ2-3, with D possibly matching TRBD1 (6 bases). This CDR3 has 15 amino acids. Trimming stripped 1 base from V and 3 bases from J, with 10 bases between. Germline CDR1 reads KGHDR; CDR2 reads SFDVKD. CDR3 sequence (DNA): TGTGCCACCAGTGATTTACAGGGAAAGACAGATACGCAGTATTTT. Translating gives CATSDLQGKTDTQYF.

This clonotype was observed many times. J is TRBJ2-3 and V is TRBV12-3 or TRBV12-4, with D uncertain. The ends were cut back, 5 bases at V and 5 bases at J, with 20 bases in the middle. The CDR3 length is 16 residues. CDR3 bases: TGTGCCAGCAGTAATCCGTGGCAGGCCCTTGAAGATACGCAGTATTTT. It encodes CASSNPWQALEDTQYF.

This clonotype was found many times. The V gene is TRBV20-1, the J gene TRBJ2-1; possibly TRBD1 or TRBD2 for D (6 bases each). Germline loops: CDR1 DFQATT, CDR2 SNEGSKA (reference sequence). This CDR3 region has 14 residues. Trimming removed 0 bases from V and 8 bases from J, with 14 bases in between. This chain's CDR3 is CSARDFWGADEQFF. In DNA form, the CDR3 reads TGCAGTGCTAGAGATTTTTGGGGGGCGGATGAGCAGTTCTTC.